One sample yielded the 18 T cell receptor beta chains listed below, sequenced in a study of T cell changes during pregnancy in multiple sclerosis. TCRdb's copy holds only in-frame clones and misses some; the assay was immunoSEQ multiplex PCR. The repertoire holds tens of thousands of clones, with roughly 92% as singletons. The sample here was peripheral blood, taken after pregnancy. The receptor source for this set is a female donor in good health, enrolled as a control in a pregnancy study.

This chain uses TRBV10-1 with TRBJ2-1, with 8 bases matching TRBD2. Germline loops: CDR1 WNHNN, CDR2 SYGVQD (reference sequence). V lost 3 bases, J lost 8 bases, and 6 bases stayed unmatched. The CDR3 is 14 amino acids. Here the CDR3 reads CASSDGGGTHEQFF. The CDR3 DNA reads TGCGCCAGCAGTGACGGCGGGGGGACGCATGAGCAGTTCTTC.

The chain joins TRBV28 to TRBJ1-2; D is unresolved. This CDR3 is built from 13 residues. V gave up 5 bases and J gave up 6 bases, with 13 bases separating them. Germline lookup yields CDR1 MDHEN and CDR2 SYDVKM. CDR3 amino acids: CASSVSNGNGYTF. The DNA for the CDR3 is TGTGCCAGCAGTGTATCTAACGGGAATGGCTACACCTTC.

The V and J genes are TRBV28 and TRBJ1-6; D not resolved. With 2 bases removed from V and 10 bases from J, the gap between germline ends came to 15 bases. Germline CDR1 is MDHEN and CDR2 is SYDVKM. The CDR3 totals 15 residues. For the CDR3, the DNA is TGTGCCAGCAGTTTAATCTTACAGTATGGCTCACCCCTCCACTTT. This encodes CASSLILQYGSPLHF.

The gene calls are TRBV6-4 and TRBJ1-2; TRBD1 agrees at 9 bases. Germline CDR1 is MRHNA and CDR2 is SNTAGT. The CDR3 spans 15 residues. Losses at the gene ends were 5 bases for V and 8 bases for J; bases not matched to a gene: 12. CDR3 in amino acids: CASSSTGTGSVGYTF. DNA for the CDR3: TGTGCCAGCAGTTCTACCGGGACAGGGAGCGTAGGCTACACCTTC.

This chain links TRBV19 with TRBJ2-7, with D possibly being TRBD2 (5 bases). The V end was cut by 0 bases, the J end by 1 base, with 7 bases between. Germline V gene lookup returns CDR1 LNHDA and CDR2 SQIVND (reference sequence). The CDR3 is 14 amino acids. This CDR3 reads CASSIDRESYEQYF. The CDR3 DNA reads TGTGCCAGTAGTATAGACCGGGAATCCTACGAGCAGTACTTC.

This clone was detected once. The chain recombines TRBV11-2 with TRBJ1-1; D gene unclear. The CDR3 extends over 12 amino acids. The germline CDR1 and CDR2 sequences are SGHAT and FQNNGV. The V gene lost 0 bases and the J gene lost 4 bases, with 3 bases spanning the gap. The CDR3 is CASSLEATEAFF. The CDR3 DNA reads TGTGCCAGCAGCTTAGAAGCCACTGAAGCTTTCTTT.

The V and J genes are TRBV7-2 and TRBJ2-3; possible D gene TRBD1, 6 bases. The CDR3 spans 16 residues. Germline CDR1 SGHTA, CDR2 FQGNSA. Trimming pared 2 bases from V and 0 bases from J, leaving 12 bases between. The CDR3 sequence: CASSLYATGSTDTQYF. The CDR3 DNA reads TGTGCCAGCAGCTTATACGCGACAGGTAGCACAGATACGCAGTATTTT.

The chain joins TRBV4-1 to TRBJ1-5, with unresolved D. The CDR3 consists of 16 residues. Germline CDR1 MGHRA, CDR2 YSYEKL. V was pared by 0 bases and J by 1 base, with 10 bases between. The CDR3 sequence: CASSQESGYSNQPQHF. DNA for the CDR3: TGCGCCAGCAGCCAAGAGTCGGGTTACAGCAATCAGCCCCAGCATTTT.

V usage is TRBV7-6 and J usage is TRBJ2-7; TRBD2 might be the D (5 bases). Germline V gives CDR1 SGHVS, CDR2 FNYEAQ. V lost 3 bases and J 5 bases, leaving 11 bases between the germline ends. The length of the CDR3 is 13 residues. The CDR3 here is CASSFGEPHEQYF. CDR3 coding DNA: TGTGCCAGCAGCTTCGGGGAGCCCCACGAGCAGTACTTC.

This chain connects TRBV7-2 to TRBJ2-1, with 9 nucleotides matching TRBD1. V shed 1 base and J 7 bases; nucleotides not matched to a gene: 5. The CDR3 extends over 15 amino acids. Germline lookup yields CDR1 SGHTA and CDR2 FQGNSA. The DNA of the CDR3 is TGTGCCAGCAGCTTAGTGGGGACAGGGTGGAATGAGCAGTTCTTC. This encodes CASSLVGTGWNEQFF.

The rearrangement uses TRBV21-1 and TRBJ2-5; no check of the table's D call, TRBD2, against the DNA was made. TRBV21-1 is a pseudogene locus. This CDR3 spans 18 amino acids. CDR3 sequence (DNA): TGTGCCAGCAGCAAAACGGGTATTCTAGCGGGAGGTGCGAAGACCCAGTACTTC. Its protein product is CASSKTGILAGGAKTQYF.

The J gene is TRBJ1-2, the V gene TRBV15; D gene unclear. This CDR3 contains 13 residues. The ends were cut back, 8 bases at V and 7 bases at J, with 17 bases in the middle. Germline lookup yields CDR1 LNHNV and CDR2 YYDKDF (reference sequence). The CDR3 protein is CATYGSPLSGYTF. The DNA of the CDR3 is TGTGCCACCTATGGGAGCCCTCTCTCTGGCTACACCTTC.

The count of this clone is one. The CDR3: CASSPRDRGGGNTIYF. DNA for the CDR3: TGTGCCAGCTCACCGAGGGACAGGGGAGGTGGAAACACCATATATTTT. The chain uses TRBV18 and TRBJ1-3, with 10 bases identical to TRBD1. The ends lost 3 bases at V and 3 bases at J; junction bases unmatched: 5. Germline V gene lookup returns CDR1 KGHSH and CDR2 LQKENI. CDR3 length equals 16 residues. The full variable domain, completed using reference TRBV18 and TRBJ1-3, is NAGVMQNPRHLVRRRGQEARLRCSPMKGHSHVYWYRQLPEEGLKFMVYLQKENIIDESGMPKERFSAEFPKEGPSILRIQQVVRGDSAAYFCASSPRDRGGGNTIYFGEGSWLTVV.

The gene calls are TRBV28 and TRBJ2-1; 12 nucleotides line up with TRBD2. CDR1 MDHEN and CDR2 SYDVKM come from the germline V gene. The CDR3 contains 18 residues. J was trimmed by 6 bases and V by 7 bases; bases with no gene match: 16. For the CDR3, the DNA is TGTGCCAGCAATGCACTAGCGGGGGGCCCCCTGTTCGGCAATGAGCAGTTCTTC. As protein: CASNALAGGPLFGNEQFF.

The J gene is TRBJ2-5, the V gene TRBV7-7; a weak D match, TRBD2 (6 bases). The CDR3 spans 16 residues. Trimming removed 4 bases from V and 2 bases from J, with 17 bases in between. CDR1 is SSHAT, CDR2 FNYEAQ, per germline (reference sequence). This CDR3 is CASSSLFAEGQETQYF. The CDR3 DNA is TGTGCCAGCAGCTCCCTCTTCGCGGAGGGACAAGAGACCCAGTACTTC.

The chain couples TRBV7-2 to TRBJ1-2, with TRBD1 matching over 8 bases. CDR3 length equals 16 residues. Looked up from germline, CDR1 is SGHTA and CDR2 is FQGNSA. Trimming at V came to 5 bases and at J to 2 bases, leaving 10 bases not matched to a gene. The CDR3 coding sequence is TGTGCCAGCAGCGCTCGGACAGGGTATAGAAACTATGGCTACACCTTC. Translation: CASSARTGYRNYGYTF. Full variable domain (missing parts from reference TRBV7-2 and TRBJ1-2): GAGVSQSPSNKVTEKGKDVELRCDPISGHTALYWYRQSLGQGLEFLIYFQGNSAPDKSGLPSDRFSAERTGGSVSTLTIQRTQQEDSAVYLCASSARTGYRNYGYTFGSGTRLTVV.

The chain links TRBV19 to TRBJ1-5; D uncertain. CDR3 size: 14 residues. V lost 7 bases to trimming and J lost 0 bases, with 10 bases between them. Germline-derived CDR1 and CDR2 are LNHDA and SQIVND (reference sequence). CDR3 coding DNA: TGTGCCAGTACCCAGTACAATAGCAATCAGCCCCAGCATTTT. As protein: CASTQYNSNQPQHF.

The rearrangement links TRBV28 to TRBJ2-7, with TRBD1 matching 9 bases. Germline V CDR1 and CDR2: MDHEN, SYDVKM. V was clipped by 4 bases and J by 0 bases; unmatched bases: 4. This CDR3 has 15 residues. The DNA of the CDR3 is TGTGCCAGCAGTTGGGACAGGGCTTTCTCCTACGAGCAGTACTTC. Encoded protein: CASSWDRAFSYEQYF.